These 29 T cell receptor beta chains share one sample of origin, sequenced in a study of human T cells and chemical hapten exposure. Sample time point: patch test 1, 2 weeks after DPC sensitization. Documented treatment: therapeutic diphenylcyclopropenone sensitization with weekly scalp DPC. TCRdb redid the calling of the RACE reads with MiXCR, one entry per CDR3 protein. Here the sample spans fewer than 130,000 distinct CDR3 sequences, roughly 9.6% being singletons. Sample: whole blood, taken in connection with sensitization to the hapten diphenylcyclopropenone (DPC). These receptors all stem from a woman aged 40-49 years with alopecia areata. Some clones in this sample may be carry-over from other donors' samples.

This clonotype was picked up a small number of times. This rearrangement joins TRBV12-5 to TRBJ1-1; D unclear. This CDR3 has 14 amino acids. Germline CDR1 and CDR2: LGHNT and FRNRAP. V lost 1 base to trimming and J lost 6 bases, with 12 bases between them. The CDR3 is CASGLGGLIPEAFF. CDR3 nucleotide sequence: TGTGCTAGTGGTTTGGGAGGATTGATCCCTGAAGCTTTCTTT.

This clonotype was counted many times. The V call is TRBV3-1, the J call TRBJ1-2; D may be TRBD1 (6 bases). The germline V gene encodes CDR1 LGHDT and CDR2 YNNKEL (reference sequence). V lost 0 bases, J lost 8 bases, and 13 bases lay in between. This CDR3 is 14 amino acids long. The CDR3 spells CASSQDRGRGGYTF. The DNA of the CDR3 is TGTGCCAGCAGCCAAGACAGGGGAAGGGGAGGCTACACCTTC.

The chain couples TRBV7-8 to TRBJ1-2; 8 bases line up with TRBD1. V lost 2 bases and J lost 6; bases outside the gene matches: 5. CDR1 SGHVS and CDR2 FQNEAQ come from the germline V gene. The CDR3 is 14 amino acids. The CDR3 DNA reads TGTGCCAGCAGCTTAATCGGACAGGGAGATGGCTACACCTTC. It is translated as CASSLIGQGDGYTF.

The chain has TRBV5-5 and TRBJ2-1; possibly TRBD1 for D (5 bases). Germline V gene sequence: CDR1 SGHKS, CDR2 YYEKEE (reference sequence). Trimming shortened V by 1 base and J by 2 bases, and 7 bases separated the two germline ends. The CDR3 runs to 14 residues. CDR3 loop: CASSLLQAYNEQFF. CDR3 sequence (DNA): TGTGCCAGCAGCTTGCTACAGGCCTACAATGAGCAGTTCTTC.

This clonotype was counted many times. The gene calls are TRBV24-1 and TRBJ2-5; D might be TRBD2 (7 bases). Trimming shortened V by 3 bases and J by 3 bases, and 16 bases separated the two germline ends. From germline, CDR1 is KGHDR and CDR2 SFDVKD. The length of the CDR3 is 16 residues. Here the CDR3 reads CATSDNAGGPEETQYF. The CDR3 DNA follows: TGTGCCACCAGTGATAACGCCGGGGGGCCAGAAGAGACCCAGTACTTC.

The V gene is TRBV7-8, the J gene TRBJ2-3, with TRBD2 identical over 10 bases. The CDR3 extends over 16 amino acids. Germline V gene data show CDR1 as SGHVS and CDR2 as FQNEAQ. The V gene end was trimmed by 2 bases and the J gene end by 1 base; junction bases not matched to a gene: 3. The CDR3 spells CASSLPSGGRTDTQYF. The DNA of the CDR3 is TGTGCCAGCAGCTTACCTAGCGGGGGCCGCACAGATACGCAGTATTTT.

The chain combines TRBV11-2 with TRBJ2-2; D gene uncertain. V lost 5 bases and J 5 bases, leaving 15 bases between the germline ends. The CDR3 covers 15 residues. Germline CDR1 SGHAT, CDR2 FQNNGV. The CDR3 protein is CASSPQTLRTGELFF. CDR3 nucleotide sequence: TGTGCCAGCAGCCCACAGACGTTGAGGACCGGGGAGCTGTTTTTT.

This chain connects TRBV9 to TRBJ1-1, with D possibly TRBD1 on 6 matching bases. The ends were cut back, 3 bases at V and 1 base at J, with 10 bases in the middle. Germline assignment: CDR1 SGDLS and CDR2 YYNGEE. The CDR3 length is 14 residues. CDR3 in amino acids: CASSGQVGNTEAFF. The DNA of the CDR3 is TGTGCCAGCAGCGGACAGGTTGGGAACACTGAAGCTTTCTTT.

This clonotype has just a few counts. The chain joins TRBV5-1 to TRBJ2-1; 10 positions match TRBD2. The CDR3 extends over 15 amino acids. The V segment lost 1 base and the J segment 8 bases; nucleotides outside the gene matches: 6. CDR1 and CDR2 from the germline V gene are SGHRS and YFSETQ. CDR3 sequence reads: CASSLPLAGAHEQFF. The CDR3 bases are TGCGCCAGCAGCTTGCCGCTAGCGGGAGCCCATGAGCAGTTCTTC.

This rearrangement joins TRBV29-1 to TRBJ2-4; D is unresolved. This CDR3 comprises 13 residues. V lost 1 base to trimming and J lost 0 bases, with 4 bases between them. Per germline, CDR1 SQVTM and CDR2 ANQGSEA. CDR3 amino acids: CSVEVEAKNIQYF. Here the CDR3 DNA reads TGCAGCGTTGAAGTGGAAGCCAAAAACATTCAGTACTTC. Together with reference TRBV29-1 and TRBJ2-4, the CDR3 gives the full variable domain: SAVISQKPSRDICQRGTSLTIQCQVDSQVTMMFWYRQQPGQSLTLIATANQGSEATYESGFVIDKFPISRPNLTFSTLTVSNMSPEDSSIYLCSVEVEAKNIQYFGAGTRLSVL.

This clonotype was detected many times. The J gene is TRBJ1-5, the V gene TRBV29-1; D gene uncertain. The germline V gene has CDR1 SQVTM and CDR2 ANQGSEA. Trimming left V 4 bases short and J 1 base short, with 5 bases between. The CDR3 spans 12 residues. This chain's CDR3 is CSVGQSNQPQHF. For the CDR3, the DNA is TGCAGCGTTGGCCAGAGCAATCAGCCCCAGCATTTT. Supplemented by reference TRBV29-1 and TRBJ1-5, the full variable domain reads SAVISQKPSRDICQRGTSLTIQCQVDSQVTMMFWYRQQPGQSLTLIATANQGSEATYESGFVIDKFPISRPNLTFSTLTVSNMSPEDSSIYLCSVGQSNQPQHFGDGTRLSIL.

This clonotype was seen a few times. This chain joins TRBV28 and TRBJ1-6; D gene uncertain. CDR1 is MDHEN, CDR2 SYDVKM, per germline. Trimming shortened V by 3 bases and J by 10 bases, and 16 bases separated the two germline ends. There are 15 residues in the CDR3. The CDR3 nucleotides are TGTGCCAGCAGTTTCCCGGACCCTTCGGAATCACCCCTCCACTTT. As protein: CASSFPDPSESPLHF.

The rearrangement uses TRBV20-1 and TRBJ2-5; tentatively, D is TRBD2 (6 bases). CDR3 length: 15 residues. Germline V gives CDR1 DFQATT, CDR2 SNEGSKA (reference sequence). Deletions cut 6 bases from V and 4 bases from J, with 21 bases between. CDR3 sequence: CSAGPRAGFLETQYF. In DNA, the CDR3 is TGCAGTGCAGGCCCTCGCGCGGGGTTCCTAGAGACCCAGTACTTC.

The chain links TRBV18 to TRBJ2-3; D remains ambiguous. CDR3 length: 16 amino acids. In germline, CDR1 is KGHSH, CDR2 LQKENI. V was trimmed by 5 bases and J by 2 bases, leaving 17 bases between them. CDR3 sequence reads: CASSEPGMRSTDTQYF. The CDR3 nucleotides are TGTGCCAGCTCAGAACCGGGTATGCGATCCACAGATACGCAGTATTTT.

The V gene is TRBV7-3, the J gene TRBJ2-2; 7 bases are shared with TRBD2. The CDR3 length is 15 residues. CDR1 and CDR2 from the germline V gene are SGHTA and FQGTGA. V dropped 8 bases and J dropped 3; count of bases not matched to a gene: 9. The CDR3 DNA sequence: TGTGCCAGCTCCACAGCGGGGCGTCACACCGGGGAGCTGTTTTTT. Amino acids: CASSTAGRHTGELFF.

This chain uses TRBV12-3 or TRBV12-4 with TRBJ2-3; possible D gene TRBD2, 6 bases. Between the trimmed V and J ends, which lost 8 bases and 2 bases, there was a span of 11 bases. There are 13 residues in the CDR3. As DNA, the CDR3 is TGTGCCAGCTGGGAGGTAAACACAGATACGCAGTATTTT. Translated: CASWEVNTDTQYF.

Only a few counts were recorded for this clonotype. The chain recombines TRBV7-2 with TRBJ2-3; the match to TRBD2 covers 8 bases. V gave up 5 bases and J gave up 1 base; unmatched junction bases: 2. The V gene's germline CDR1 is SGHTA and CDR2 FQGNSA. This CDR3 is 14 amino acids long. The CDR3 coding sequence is TGTGCCAGCAGCCAGACTAGCGGCACAGATACGCAGTATTTT. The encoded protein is CASSQTSGTDTQYF.

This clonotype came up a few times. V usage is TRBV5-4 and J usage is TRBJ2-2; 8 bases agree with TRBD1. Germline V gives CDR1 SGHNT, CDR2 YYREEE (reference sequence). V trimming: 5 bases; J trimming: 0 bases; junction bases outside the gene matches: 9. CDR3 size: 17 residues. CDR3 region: CASSSGQGHSNTGELFF. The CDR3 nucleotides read TGTGCCAGCAGTTCTGGACAGGGACACTCGAACACCGGGGAGCTGTTTTTT.

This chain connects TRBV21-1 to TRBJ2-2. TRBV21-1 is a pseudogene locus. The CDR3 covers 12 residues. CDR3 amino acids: CASSKVTGELFF. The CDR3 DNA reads TGTGCCAGCAGCAAAGTTACCGGGGAGCTGTTTTTT.

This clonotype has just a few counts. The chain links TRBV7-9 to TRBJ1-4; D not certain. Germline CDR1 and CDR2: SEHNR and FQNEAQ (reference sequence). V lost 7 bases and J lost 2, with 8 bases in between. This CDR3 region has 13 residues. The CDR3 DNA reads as TGTGCCAGCATTAGGTCGACTAATGAAAAACTGTTTTTT. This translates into CASIRSTNEKLFF.

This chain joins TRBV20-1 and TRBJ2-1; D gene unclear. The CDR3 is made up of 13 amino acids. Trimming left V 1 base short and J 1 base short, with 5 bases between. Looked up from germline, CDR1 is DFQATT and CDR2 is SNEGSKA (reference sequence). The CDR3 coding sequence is TGCAGTGCTAGAGTAGGGTCCTACAATGAGCAGTTCTTC. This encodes CSARVGSYNEQFF.

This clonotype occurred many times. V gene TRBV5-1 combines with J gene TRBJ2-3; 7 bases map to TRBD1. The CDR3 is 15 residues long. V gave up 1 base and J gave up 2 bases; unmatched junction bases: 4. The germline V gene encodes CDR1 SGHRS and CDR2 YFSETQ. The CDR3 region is CASSLPGTDTDTQYF. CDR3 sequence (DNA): TGCGCCAGCAGCTTGCCCGGGACAGACACAGATACGCAGTATTTT.

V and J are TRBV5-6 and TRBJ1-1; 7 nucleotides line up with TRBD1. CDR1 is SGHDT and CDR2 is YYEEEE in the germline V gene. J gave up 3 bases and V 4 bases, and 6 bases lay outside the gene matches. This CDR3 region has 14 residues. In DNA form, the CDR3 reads TGTGCCAGCAGCAGGGGGCGAGGGTACACTGAAGCTTTCTTT. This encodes CASSRGRGYTEAFF.

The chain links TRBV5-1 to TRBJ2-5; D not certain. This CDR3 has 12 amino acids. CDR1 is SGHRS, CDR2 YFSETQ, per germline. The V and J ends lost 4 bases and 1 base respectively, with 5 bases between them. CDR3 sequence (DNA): TGCGCCAGCAGCGCAACCCAAGAGACCCAGTACTTC. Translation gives CASSATQETQYF.

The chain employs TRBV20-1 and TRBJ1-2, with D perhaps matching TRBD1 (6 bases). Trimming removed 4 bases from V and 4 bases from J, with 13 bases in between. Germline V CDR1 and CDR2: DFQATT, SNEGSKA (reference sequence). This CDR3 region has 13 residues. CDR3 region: CSATGATIYGYTF. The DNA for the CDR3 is TGCAGTGCTACAGGGGCCACTATCTATGGCTACACCTTC.

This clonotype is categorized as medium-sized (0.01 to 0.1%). The DNA of the CDR3 is TGTGCCAGCAGCTTAGAGAATTCACCCCTCCACTTT. Translating gives CASSLENSPLHF. The chain links TRBV11-2 to TRBJ1-6; no reliable D call. Trimming left V 0 bases short and J 7 bases short, with 1 base between. This CDR3 is 12 amino acids long. Germline V gives CDR1 SGHAT, CDR2 FQNNGV. Variable domain in full (rest from reference TRBV11-2 and TRBJ1-6): EAGVAQSPRYKIIEKRQSVAFWCNPISGHATLYWYQQILGQGPKLLIQFQNNGVVDDSQLPKDRFSAERLKGVDSTLKIQPAKLEDSAVYLCASSLENSPLHFGNGTRLTVT.

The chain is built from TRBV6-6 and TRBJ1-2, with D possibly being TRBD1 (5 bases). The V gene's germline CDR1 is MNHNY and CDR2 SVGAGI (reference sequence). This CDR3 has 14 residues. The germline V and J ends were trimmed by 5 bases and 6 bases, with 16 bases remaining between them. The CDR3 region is CASSRMGGQDGYTF. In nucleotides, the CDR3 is TGTGCCAGCAGTCGAATGGGGGGTCAGGATGGCTACACCTTC.

The CDR3 loop reads CASSTRLAGGKNEQFF. CDR3 in DNA: TGTGCCAGCAGCACTCGACTAGCGGGAGGGAAAAATGAGCAGTTCTTC. This chain connects TRBV7-2 to TRBJ2-1; 14 positions match TRBD2. The CDR3 totals 16 residues. The V gene end was trimmed by 5 bases and the J gene end by 7 bases; junction bases not matched to a gene: 7. Germline CDR1 reads SGHTA; CDR2 reads FQGNSA.

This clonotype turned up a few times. The CDR3 sequence: CSVPSPRDRGRNEQFF. CDR3 in DNA: TGCAGTGTCCCGAGCCCCCGGGACAGGGGGAGGAATGAGCAGTTCTTC. The chain joins TRBV20-1 to TRBJ2-1; TRBD1 aligns across 11 bases. Losses at the gene ends were 7 bases for V and 7 bases for J; bases not matched to a gene: 15. The CDR3 has 16 amino acids. Germline assignment: CDR1 DFQATT and CDR2 SNEGSKA (reference sequence).